The 22 T cell receptor beta chains presented below share a single source sample, sequenced in a study of blood T cell repertoires in COVID-19. Sequencing used immunoSEQ multiplex PCR; TCRdb keeps in-frame clones, though not all of them. The sample has approximately 220,000 clones; 80% to 90% are singletons. Material: PBMCs or T cells enriched from blood (not recorded which). These receptors were collected from a woman aged 50 to 60 who had been exposed to COVID-19.

The rearrangement uses TRBV2 and TRBJ2-5; 14 bases match TRBD2. From germline, CDR1 is SNHLY and CDR2 FYNNEI. Losses at the gene ends were 6 bases for V and 4 bases for J; bases not matched to a gene: 4. The CDR3 is made up of 15 amino acids. CDR3 in DNA: TGTGCCAGCAGCGCGACTAGCGGGGGGGCAGAGACCCAGTACTTC. This gives the protein CASSATSGGAETQYF.

The chain couples TRBV5-1 to TRBJ2-2, with 7 bases fitting TRBD1. The CDR3 totals 15 residues. Germline V gene lookup returns CDR1 SGHRS and CDR2 YFSETQ. With V trimmed by 4 bases and J by 3 bases, 6 bases remained unmatched. CDR3 amino acids: CASSTDRPDTGELFF. The CDR3 nucleotides are TGCGCCAGCAGCACGGACAGGCCGGACACCGGGGAGCTGTTTTTT.

Details on this clone: This same CDR3 is encoded by further DNA sequences in the sample. The chain couples TRBV7-9 to TRBJ2-7; weak D call: TRBD1 (6 bases). The ends were cut back, 5 bases at V and 5 bases at J, with 13 bases in the middle. The CDR3 spans 13 residues. The germline V gene has CDR1 SEHNR and CDR2 FQNEAQ (reference sequence). This CDR3 reads CASSTRGRNEQYF. CDR3 nucleotides: TGTGCCAGCAGCACCAGGGGTCGAAACGAGCAGTACTTC.

The chain combines TRBV6-2 or TRBV6-3 with TRBJ1-5; TRBD1 is a possible D gene (6 bases). Trimming took 5 bases from V and 1 from J, leaving 18 bases between them. CDR3 length: 17 amino acids. Germline V gives CDR1 MNHEY, CDR2 SVGEGT. Written as DNA, the CDR3 is TGTGCCAGCAGTCGTCCCTCAGGGGTAGGAAGCAATCAGCCCCAGCATTTT. It codes for CASSRPSGVGSNQPQHF.

The gene calls are TRBV30 and TRBJ2-7; D unclear. Deletions cut 4 bases from V and 1 base from J, with 11 bases between. CDR3 size: 13 residues. CDR1 and CDR2 (germline): GTSNPN, SVGIG (reference sequence). Here the CDR3 reads CAWKDRGSYEQYF. CDR3 nucleotides: TGTGCCTGGAAGGATCGAGGTTCCTACGAGCAGTACTTC.

The chain has TRBV27 and TRBJ2-1; D may be TRBD2 (5 bases). The V and J ends lost 0 bases and 3 bases respectively, with 12 bases between them. Germline assignment: CDR1 MNHEY and CDR2 SMNVEV (reference sequence). The CDR3 consists of 16 residues. CDR3 residues: CASSLSGETLYNEQFF. In nucleotides, the CDR3 is TGTGCCAGCAGTTTATCCGGGGAGACCCTCTACAATGAGCAGTTCTTC.

This clone came up once. The gene calls are TRBV18 and TRBJ2-2, with 8 positions matching TRBD1. Germline trimming cut 5 bases from V and 3 bases from J; bases unmatched to any gene: 8. The CDR3 consists of 16 residues. In germline, CDR1 is KGHSH, CDR2 LQKENI. DNA of the CDR3: TGTGCCAGCTCAACGGACAGGGCAGGTTACACCGGGGAGCTGTTTTTT. Its protein is CASSTDRAGYTGELFF.

The chain has TRBV7-2 and TRBJ2-3; D is unresolved. The CDR3 is 14 residues long. Germline values: CDR1 SGHTA, CDR2 FQGNSA. Trimming removed 1 base at V and 4 bases at J, with 9 bases between. In DNA, the CDR3 is TGTGCCAGCAGCTTAGGACAAATCCCAGATACGCAGTATTTT. Residues: CASSLGQIPDTQYF.

CDR3 sequence: CASSIRGDSPLHF. CDR3 DNA sequence: TGTGCCAGTAGTATCAGGGGAGACTCACCCCTCCACTTT. The chain couples TRBV19 to TRBJ1-6; the D gene is possibly TRBD1 (6 bases). CDR1 is LNHDA, CDR2 SQIVND, per germline (reference sequence). V lost 3 bases to trimming and J lost 10 bases, with 10 bases between them. This CDR3 is built from 13 residues.

The rearrangement joins TRBV6-2 or TRBV6-3 to TRBJ2-1; 9 nucleotides match TRBD2. The CDR3 is made up of 16 amino acids. The junction had 5 bases not matched to a gene; V was cut back by 2 bases and J by 3 bases. Germline values: CDR1 MNHEY, CDR2 SVGEGT. Here the CDR3 DNA reads TGTGCCAGCAGTTACGGGGCTAGCGGGGTCTACAATGAGCAGTTCTTC. Its protein product is CASSYGASGVYNEQFF.

This clone was detected once. The genes are TRBV7-8 and TRBJ1-5; a weak D match, TRBD1 (5 bases). This CDR3 is built from 15 residues. V was shortened by 1 base and J by 4 bases, with 11 bases between the two germline ends. Looked up from germline, CDR1 is SGHVS and CDR2 is FQNEAQ. For the CDR3, the DNA is TGTGCCAGCAGCTTAGTCGGGGGATCGAATCAGCCCCAGCATTTT. Encoded protein: CASSLVGGSNQPQHF.

The chain links TRBV5-1 to TRBJ2-1; D is undetermined. The CDR3 totals 16 residues. Per the germline V gene, CDR1 is SGHRS and CDR2 is YFSETQ. The V end was cut by 3 bases, the J end by 1 base, with 14 bases between. This CDR3 reads CASSWNTVWSYNEQFF. The CDR3 DNA follows: TGCGCCAGCAGCTGGAATACAGTTTGGTCCTACAATGAGCAGTTCTTC.

CDR3 loop: CASSLDTGDNEQFF. As DNA, the CDR3 is TGCGCCAGCAGCTTGGATACAGGAGACAATGAGCAGTTCTTC. This chain joins TRBV5-1 and TRBJ2-1; a possible D gene is TRBD1 (5 bases). The V end was cut by 0 bases, the J end by 5 bases, with 9 bases between. Per the germline V gene, CDR1 is SGHRS and CDR2 is YFSETQ. The CDR3 loop spans 14 amino acids.

The CDR3 spells CASSVAGGTTDTQYF. DNA for the CDR3: TGTGCCAGCAGCGTAGCTGGAGGGACTACAGATACGCAGTATTTT. The chain recombines TRBV9 with TRBJ2-3; D is possibly TRBD2 (6 bases). The CDR3 consists of 15 residues. Trimming took off 0 bases at V and 3 bases at J, with 11 bases between the two ends. Per germline, CDR1 SGDLS and CDR2 YYNGEE.

V gene TRBV28 combines with J gene TRBJ1-2; 7 bases map to TRBD1. The CDR3 sequence is 13 residues long. The ends lost 3 bases at V and 4 bases at J; junction bases unmatched: 2. Germline-derived CDR1 and CDR2 are MDHEN and SYDVKM. The CDR3 region is CASSLDRSYGYTF. The CDR3, as DNA: TGTGCCAGCAGTTTGGACAGGAGCTATGGCTACACCTTC.

The sample holds one count of this clone. CDR3 DNA sequence: TGTGCCAGCAGCTTAGTTCGGGGAGAGACCCAGTACTTC. Amino acids: CASSLVRGETQYF. The chain employs TRBV11-3 and TRBJ2-5, with TRBD2 as a possible D gene (5 bases). The V gene lost 1 base and the J gene lost 4 bases, with 7 bases spanning the gap. CDR1 and CDR2 (germline): SGHNT, YENEEA. There are 13 residues in the CDR3.

The chain uses TRBV5-1 and TRBJ2-2; the D is unclear. Germline V gene data show CDR1 as SGHRS and CDR2 as YFSETQ. V was pared by 2 bases and J by 9 bases, with 8 bases between. This CDR3 contains 12 residues. The CDR3 coding sequence is TGCGCCAGCAGCTTACTGGAGAGGGAGCTGTTTTTT. Its translation: CASSLLERELFF.

The chain joins TRBV15 to TRBJ1-2; TRBD1 is a possible D gene (5 bases). Trimming shortened V by 0 bases and J by 6 bases, and 14 bases separated the two germline ends. CDR3 length equals 15 residues. CDR1 LNHNV and CDR2 YYDKDF come from the germline V gene (reference sequence). The CDR3 DNA sequence: TGTGCCACCAGCAGAGATAGGGGAGGGCTCGATGGCTACACCTTC. This gives the protein CATSRDRGGLDGYTF.

A few counts support this clone. CDR3 in DNA: TGTGCCAGCAGCCAAGATAGGCGAGGTGGAAACACCATATATTTT. It is translated as CASSQDRRGGNTIYF. The rearrangement links TRBV14 to TRBJ1-3; no clear D gene. CDR1 is SGHDN, CDR2 FVKESK, per germline. This CDR3 contains 15 residues. The V gene lost 0 bases and the J gene lost 3 bases, with 9 bases spanning the gap. Using reference TRBV14 and TRBJ1-3 for the parts outside the CDR3, the full variable domain is EAGVTQFPSHSVIEKGQTVTLRCDPISGHDNLYWYRRVMGKEIKFLLHFVKESKQDESGMPNNRFLAERTGGTYSTLKVQPAELEDSGVYFCASSQDRRGGNTIYFGEGSWLTVV.

The chain is built from TRBV19 and TRBJ1-1, with 10 bases lining up with TRBD1. J was trimmed by 4 bases and V by 4 bases; bases with no gene match: 6. Germline-derived CDR1 and CDR2 are LNHDA and SQIVND (reference sequence). The length of the CDR3 is 15 residues. In DNA, the CDR3 is TGTGCCAGTAGTACCAGACAGGGGGCTAGCACTGAAGCTTTCTTT. This translates into CASSTRQGASTEAFF.

This chain uses TRBV11-3 with TRBJ1-6; TRBD1 might be the D (5 bases). The CDR3 has 19 amino acids. From germline, CDR1 is SGHNT and CDR2 YENEEA. The ends were cut back, 1 base at V and 0 bases at J, with 16 bases in the middle. CDR3 in amino acids: CASSLVGPGPSSYNSPLHF. In nucleotides, the CDR3 is TGTGCCAGCAGCTTAGTTGGGCCAGGGCCTAGCTCCTATAATTCACCCCTCCACTTT. The variable domain in full, completed from reference TRBV11-3 and TRBJ1-6, reads EAGVVQSPRYKIIEKKQPVAFWCNPISGHNTLYWYLQNLGQGPELLIRYENEEAVDDSQLPKDRFSAERLKGVDSTLKIQPAELGDSAVYLCASSLVGPGPSSYNSPLHFGNGTRLTVT.

The chain is built from TRBV20-1 and TRBJ2-1; D unclear. V shed 3 bases and J shed 8 bases, with 17 bases lying between them. Germline CDR1 reads DFQATT; CDR2 reads SNEGSKA (reference sequence). There are 14 residues in the CDR3. CDR3 coding DNA: TGCAGTGCTAGTATCCCCTATAGAGGTTATGAGCAGTTCTTC. This encodes CSASIPYRGYEQFF.